These T cell receptor beta chains were read from a single sample in a study of T cell changes during pregnancy in multiple sclerosis. The protocol was immunoSEQ multiplex PCR, while the TCRdb copy is restricted to in-frame clones and leaves out a portion. Found here are about 36,000 clones, over 90% of them singletons; the top ten hold 0.4% to 0.45%. Source: CD4+ T cells from peripheral blood mononuclear cells, taken in the third trimester of pregnancy. The origin of the receptors is a female donor in good health, enrolled as a control in a pregnancy study. The CDR3 runs from the conserved cysteine through the conserved F or W. Fields, in order: J gene, V gene, CDR3 protein.

j_gene: TRBJ2-3; v_gene: TRBV4-3; CDR3aa: CASSQDSGGATDTQYF
j_gene: TRBJ2-5; v_gene: TRBV6-6; CDR3aa: CASSSRQGKETQYF
j_gene: TRBJ1-4; v_gene: TRBV7-9; CDR3aa: CASSLRQGAAFGNEKLFF
j_gene: TRBJ1-5; v_gene: TRBV5-1; CDR3aa: CASSFVSGQLQDSNQPQHF
j_gene: TRBJ1-5; v_gene: TRBV30; CDR3aa: CAWSGGSNQPQHF
j_gene: TRBJ1-1; v_gene: TRBV19; CDR3aa: CASRPGQGYYPTRMNTEAFF
j_gene: TRBJ2-6; v_gene: TRBV4-1; CDR3aa: CASSRQEGTGANVLTF
j_gene: TRBJ1-5; v_gene: TRBV28; CDR3aa: CASSLGNEDNQPQHF
j_gene: TRBJ2-2; v_gene: TRBV2; CDR3aa: CASRRTVAGELFF
j_gene: TRBJ1-6; v_gene: TRBV30; CDR3aa: CALQGGDNSPLHF
j_gene: TRBJ1-5; v_gene: TRBV7-2; CDR3aa: CASSLVGGLVQPQHF
j_gene: TRBJ2-2; v_gene: TRBV5-1; CDR3aa: CASSLGLEAGELFF
j_gene: TRBJ1-1; v_gene: TRBV7-2; CDR3aa: CASSLVGGKSTEAFF
j_gene: TRBJ2-5; v_gene: TRBV7-2; CDR3aa: CASSFGQGETQYF
j_gene: TRBJ2-1; v_gene: TRBV18; CDR3aa: CASSPGLPSSYNEQFF
j_gene: TRBJ1-2; v_gene: TRBV9; CDR3aa: CASSSNRVAGYGYTF
j_gene: TRBJ2-5; v_gene: TRBV5-6; CDR3aa: CASSFGHMGQETQYF